The text below deals with one TCR beta chain. The sample originates from a study of siplizumab effects on memory and regulatory T cells. Some clones are missing from TCRdb's copy, which holds only in-frame ones; the method was immunoSEQ multiplex PCR. This sample has 100,000 or so clones, with roughly 91% found just once. The germline CDR1 and CDR2 sequences are MGHRA and YSYEKL. The CDR3 sequence is 16 residues long. V was pared by 0 bases and J by 0 bases, with 6 bases between. The genes are TRBV4-1 and TRBJ1-6, with D uncertain. This TCR came from a human donor in good health. Material for sequencing was CD4+ T cells sorted from blood. The DNA of the CDR3 is TGCGCCAGCAGCCAAGACAGCAACTCCTATAATTCACCCCTCCACTTT. This codes for CASSQDSNSYNSPLHF.